This T cell receptor (beta chain) derives from a study of blood T cell repertoires in COVID-19. The repertoire was sequenced with immunoSEQ multiplex PCR; TCRdb's copy has only in-frame clones and lacks some. The table has around 200,000 clones, 70% to 90% seen once; the top ten hold 3% to 4.5%. This CDR3 comprises 14 residues. V lost 6 bases, J lost 0 bases, and 5 bases stayed unmatched. Germline V gene sequence: CDR1 MNHEY, CDR2 SMNVEV (reference sequence). Clinical history as reported by participants underpinned cohort assignment. The chain is built from TRBV27 and TRBJ2-7; 7 nucleotides agree with TRBD2. Material for sequencing was PBMCs or T cells enriched from blood (not recorded which). The sequence derives from a woman aged 40 to 50 with acute COVID-19. DNA of the CDR3: TGTGCCAGCAGCCCCCTAGCGGACTCCTACGAGCAGTACTTC. Its protein is CASSPLADSYEQYF.